This T cell receptor (beta chain) was captured in a study of T-cell memory formation after mild COVID-19. The overall study: TCR clusters mostly belonged to single donors. Study results and caveats: Clones which contracted sat mainly in CM and EM if CD4+, and in EMRA if CD8+. While clones contracting from day 15 to 85 were balanced between CD4 and CD8, later expanders leaned CD4+.

TCRdb ran MiXCR on the 5' RACE reads and lists one entry per CDR3 protein. The table records under 450,000 distinct CDR3 sequences, approximately 22% of them present only once. Note on this clonotype: Its antigen is currently unknown.

This sequence originates from a man aged 18 to 30 who had mild COVID-19 (a few samples of this study predate the infection). Cell type and time point are not known. Sequences were obtained from PBMCs or a T cell subset sorted from them (not recorded which).

The CDR3 loop reads CAANPRGVYNEQFF. CDR3 coding DNA: TGTGCCGCAAACCCGCGGGGGGTCTACAATGAGCAGTTCTTC. This chain connects TRBV30 to TRBJ2-1, with TRBD2 matching 8 bases. Per germline, CDR1 GTSNPN and CDR2 SVGIG (reference sequence). V gave up 8 bases and J gave up 3 bases; unmatched junction bases: 9. CDR3 length: 14 amino acids.